A selection of T cell receptor beta chains follows, all from one sample in a study of long-term antiretroviral therapy in people with HIV. Only in-frame clones appear in the TCRdb table, and some are missing; sequencing was by immunoSEQ multiplex PCR. The table has tens of thousands of clones, roughly 90% seen once; the top ten hold 4% to 5.5%. The source material was unsorted PBMCs, sampled more than 5 years after starting antiretroviral therapy. The receptors stem from a woman between 40 and 55 years old with HIV. Both conserved end residues are part of each CDR3. Each record gives: CDR3 length, clone size, D gene, V gene, J gene, CDR3 DNA, CDR3 protein. A D gene is named only where the DNA matches it firmly. Clone size, where shown, is once, few, many, or a class for clones that have expanded.

14	once	NA	TRBV28	TRBJ2-7	TGTGCCAGCAGCCGGGGGTTTAGCTCCTACGAGCAGTACTTC	CASSRGFSSYEQYF
13	NA	NA	TRBV7-9	TRBJ2-7	TGTGCCAGCAGTCCGGGCCCTATTTACGAGCAGTACTTC	CASSPGPIYEQYF
17	NA	NA	TRBV5-4	TRBJ2-3	TGTGCCAGCAGCATAGGGGGGCGGGGTTCTAGCACAGATACGCAGTATTTT	CASSIGGRGSSTDTQYF
11	NA	NA	TRBV6-5	TRBJ2-7	TGTGCCAGCAGTTTAAACTACGAGCAGTACTTC	CASSLNYEQYF
11	NA	NA	TRBV4-1	TRBJ1-4	TGCGCCAGCAGCCAAGACAGGCGACTGTTTTTT	CASSQDRRLFF
14	NA	NA	TRBV5-5	TRBJ1-1	TGTGCCAGCAGCTTTATAGGGGAGAACACTGAAGCTTTCTTT	CASSFIGENTEAFF
14	NA	NA	TRBV6-6	TRBJ2-5	TGTGCCAGCAGTTACTCGATGAGGGGGGAGACCCAGTACTTC	CASSYSMRGETQYF
12	NA	NA	TRBV15	TRBJ1-2	TGTGCCACCAGCAGGAACAGGGAAGGCTACACCTTC	CATSRNREGYTF
12	NA	NA	TRBV6-6	TRBJ2-1	TGTGCCAGCAGTTCCGCGTACAATGAGCAGTTCTTC	CASSSAYNEQFF
15	NA	NA	TRBV9	TRBJ1-5	TGTGCCAGCAGCGGCGGGACCAAAAGCAATCAGCCCCAGCATTTT	CASSGGTKSNQPQHF
15	NA	NA	TRBV6-4	TRBJ2-2	TGTGCCAGCAGTGCGGAGGGGGGGAACACCGGGGAGCTGTTTTTT	CASSAEGGNTGELFF
14	NA	NA	TRBV19	TRBJ2-7	TGTGCCAGTAGTATAGGCCAAGGGGCTAACGAGCAGTACTTC	CASSIGQGANEQYF
12	NA	TRBD1	TRBV2	TRBJ1-2	TGTGCCAGCAGTAAGACAGGGGATCGCTACACCTTC	CASSKTGDRYTF
13	NA	NA	TRBV6-5	TRBJ1-2	TGTGCCAGCAGTTACTCCGGGACGGATGGCTACACCTTC	CASSYSGTDGYTF
16	NA	TRBD2	TRBV4-3	TRBJ2-1	TGCGCCAGCAGCCAAGGAACGGGACTAGTCTACAATGAGCAGTTCTTC	CASSQGTGLVYNEQFF
13	NA	NA	TRBV7-2	TRBJ1-2	TGTGCCAGCAGCTTGTCCGGCTACTATGGCTACACCTTC	CASSLSGYYGYTF
12	NA	NA	TRBV7-9	TRBJ1-6	TGTGCCAGCAGCTTAGTCGATTCACCCCTCCACTTT	CASSLVDSPLHF
18	NA	TRBD1	TRBV2	TRBJ1-4	TGTGCCAGCAGTGTTGGGCAGGGGGAATCCCCAACTAATGAAAAACTGTTTTTT	CASSVGQGESPTNEKLFF
16	NA	TRBD1	TRBV7-9	TRBJ1-4	TGTGCCAGCAGCCCTTCAGACAGGGCGGGTAATGAAAAACTGTTTTTT	CASSPSDRAGNEKLFF
15	NA	NA	TRBV5-6	TRBJ2-7	TGTGCCAGCAGCTTGAAAGGGTTTAAGTCCTACGAGCAGTACTTC	CASSLKGFKSYEQYF
18	NA	NA	TRBV21-1	TRBJ1-1	TGTGCCAGCAGCAAAGTGGGGGCACAGGGAGAGGGTAACACTGAAGCTTTCTTT	CASSKVGAQGEGNTEAFF
15	NA	NA	TRBV27	TRBJ2-3	TGTGCCAGCAGTTTGGGGTTGCCCGTCACAGATACGCAGTATTTT	CASSLGLPVTDTQYF
10	NA	NA	TRBV2	TRBJ2-1	TGTGCCAGCAAAGGGGATGAGCAGTTCTTC	CASKGDEQFF
14	NA	TRBD2	TRBV10-3	TRBJ2-3	TGTGCCATCAGGGAGCCTAGCGGGGGCGGGGCGCAGTATTTT	CAIREPSGGGAQYF
12	NA	NA	TRBV2	TRBJ1-1	TGTGCCAGCAGACATGACAGGAATGAAGCTTTCTTT	CASRHDRNEAFF
13	NA	NA	TRBV29-1	TRBJ1-4	TGCAGCGTTAAAACAGGGTCTGCGGAAAAACTGTTTTTT	CSVKTGSAEKLFF
15	NA	NA	TRBV7-6	TRBJ2-7	TGTGCCAGCAGCTTAGATGACAGCAAGACTTACGAGCAGTACTTC	CASSLDDSKTYEQYF
15	NA	TRBD1	TRBV10-3	TRBJ1-4	TGTGCCATCAGTGAGTCGGGACAGAAGGATGAAAAACTGTTTTTT	CAISESGQKDEKLFF
15	NA	TRBD1	TRBV10-3	TRBJ2-1	TGTGCCATCAGTGGGGGGGACAGGGGGCTCAATGAGCAGTTCTTC	CAISGGDRGLNEQFF
13	NA	NA	TRBV9	TRBJ2-3	TGTGCCAGCAGCGTAGCGGTGGGGGATACGCAGTATTTT	CASSVAVGDTQYF
15	once	TRBD1	TRBV2	TRBJ1-5	TGTGCCAGCAGTCGGGACAGGGGGAGCAATCAGCCCCAGCATTTT	CASSRDRGSNQPQHF
14	NA	NA	TRBV6-1	TRBJ1-3	TGTGCCAGCAGCGCAGGGCAGGCTGGAAACACCATATATTTT	CASSAGQAGNTIYF
12	once	NA	TRBV7-6	TRBJ2-3	TGTGCCAGCAGCTTGTCTACAGATACGCAGTATTTT	CASSLSTDTQYF
14	NA	TRBD1	TRBV11-3	TRBJ1-1	TGTGCCAGCAGCTCCTGGACAGGGACGGTGGAAGCTTTCTTT	CASSSWTGTVEAFF
16	NA	NA	TRBV14	TRBJ2-3	TGTGCCAGCAGCCAACCACTATCCCCCACTGCAGATACGCAGTATTTT	CASSQPLSPTADTQYF
17	NA	TRBD1	TRBV29-1	TRBJ2-7	TGCAGCGTTGAATTCAGGACAGGGGGCTCCATCTCCTACGAGCAGTACTTC	CSVEFRTGGSISYEQYF
15	few	NA	TRBV19	TRBJ2-7	TGTGCCAGTAGTATAGGAGTAGGGTCAACCTACGAGCAGTACTTC	CASSIGVGSTYEQYF